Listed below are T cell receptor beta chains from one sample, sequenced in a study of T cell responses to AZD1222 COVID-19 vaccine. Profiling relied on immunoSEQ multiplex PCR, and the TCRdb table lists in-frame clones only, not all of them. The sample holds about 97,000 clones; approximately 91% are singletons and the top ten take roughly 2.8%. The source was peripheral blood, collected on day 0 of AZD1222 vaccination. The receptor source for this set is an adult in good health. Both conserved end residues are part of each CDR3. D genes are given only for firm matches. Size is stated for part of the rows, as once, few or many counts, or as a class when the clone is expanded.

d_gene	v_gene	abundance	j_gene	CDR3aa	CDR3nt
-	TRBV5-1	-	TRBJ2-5	CASSLGGRETQYF	TGCGCCAGCAGCTTAGGCGGACGGGAGACCCAGTACTTC
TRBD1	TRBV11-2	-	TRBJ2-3	CASSLRGTGARDTQYF	TGTGCCAGCAGCTTAAGAGGGACAGGGGCTCGAGATACGCAGTATTTT
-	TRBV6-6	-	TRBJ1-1	CASSHHVDRSGNTEAFF	TGTGCCAGCAGTCATCATGTCGACAGGTCTGGGAACACTGAAGCTTTCTTT
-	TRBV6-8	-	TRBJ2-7	CASELFRRSYEQYF	TGTGCCAGCGAGCTCTTTAGGCGGTCCTACGAGCAGTACTTC
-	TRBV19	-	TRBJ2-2	CASSMAAGPGELFF	TGTGCCAGTAGTATGGCAGCCGGCCCCGGGGAGCTGTTTTTT
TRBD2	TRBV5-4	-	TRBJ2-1	CASSLVGGGTYNEQFF	TGTGCCAGCAGCTTGGTTGGCGGGGGGACCTACAATGAGCAGTTCTTC
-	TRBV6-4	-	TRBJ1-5	CASSEGAEGDQPQHF	TGTGCCAGCAGTGAAGGGGCGGAAGGTGATCAGCCCCAGCATTTT
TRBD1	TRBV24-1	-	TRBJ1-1	CATSGIRGRDTEAFF	TGTGCCACCAGTGGGATCAGGGGGCGCGACACTGAAGCTTTCTTT
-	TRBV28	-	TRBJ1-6	CASSGQDLNSYNSPLHF	TGTGCCAGCAGTGGACAAGACCTAAACTCCTATAATTCACCCCTCCACTTT
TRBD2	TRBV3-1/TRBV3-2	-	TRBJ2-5	CASSQVTGLAGRRETQYF	TGTGCCAGCAGCCAGGTCACCGGACTAGCGGGGCGGCGAGAGACCCAGTACTTC
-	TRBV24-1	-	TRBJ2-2	CATSARDSPIGELFF	TGTGCCACCAGTGCCAGGGACTCTCCCATCGGGGAGCTGTTTTTT
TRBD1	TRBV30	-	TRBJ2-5	CAWSTGGRETQYF	TGTGCCTGGTCTACAGGGGGCAGGGAGACCCAGTACTTC
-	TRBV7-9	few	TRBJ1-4	CASSLDFRQPNEKLFF	TGTGCCAGCAGCTTAGATTTTAGACAGCCTAATGAAAAACTGTTTTTT
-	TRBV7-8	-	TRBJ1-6	CASSLYGPGRRSF	TGTGCCAGCAGTCTTTACGGTCCGGGCAGGAGGTCGTTT
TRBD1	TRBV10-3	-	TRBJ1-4	CAISEGQGEKLFF	TGTGCCATCAGTGAGGGACAGGGAGAAAAACTGTTTTTT
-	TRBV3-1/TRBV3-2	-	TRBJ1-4	CASSLRQSRREKLFF	TGTGCCAGCAGCCTCCGGCAGTCGCGAAGGGAAAAACTGTTTTTT
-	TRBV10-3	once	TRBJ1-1	CAISPSVNTEAFF	TGTGCCATCAGCCCGTCCGTCAACACTGAAGCTTTCTTT
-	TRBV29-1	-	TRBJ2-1	CSVVGGSSYNEQFF	TGCAGCGTTGTTGGGGGGTCCTCCTACAATGAGCAGTTCTTC
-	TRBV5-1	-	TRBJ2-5	CASSLMAGGTQYF	TGCGCCAGCAGCTTGATGGCCGGGGGGACCCAGTACTTC
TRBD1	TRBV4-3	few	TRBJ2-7	CASSQDRQGAYEQYF	TGCGCCAGCAGCCAAGATCGTCAGGGGGCCTACGAGCAGTACTTC